This entry lists 7 T cell receptor beta chains sequenced from one sample in a study of T-cell memory formation after mild COVID-19. In TCRdb, the 5' RACE reads were re-called with MiXCR into one record per CDR3 protein. The table includes about 600,000 distinct CDR3 sequences, less than 25% detected once. Sequencing was carried out using PBMCs or a T cell subset sorted from them (not recorded which). The receptor source for this set is an adult woman who had mild COVID-19 (a few samples of this study predate the infection). Cell type and time point are not known.

This clonotype was picked up a small number of times. The rearrangement joins TRBV20-1 to TRBJ1-6; D remains ambiguous. Trimming shortened V by 1 base and J by 7 bases, and 14 bases separated the two germline ends. Germline-derived CDR1 and CDR2 are DFQATT and SNEGSKA (reference sequence). The CDR3 is 15 amino acids. The CDR3 protein is CSARGPVGENSPLHF. The DNA for the CDR3 is TGCAGTGCTAGAGGCCCGGTCGGCGAGAATTCACCCCTCCACTTT.

This clonotype was picked up a small number of times. The V gene is TRBV5-6, the J gene TRBJ1-2, with 8 bases that match TRBD1. Germline trimming cut 5 bases from V and 8 bases from J; bases unmatched to any gene: 14. Germline-derived CDR1 and CDR2 are SGHDT and YYEEEE. The length of the CDR3 is 15 residues. For the CDR3, the DNA is TGTGCCAGCAGACCTCCCGGGACAGGAATGAGGGGCTACACCTTC. It encodes CASRPPGTGMRGYTF.

J is TRBJ2-7 and V is TRBV20-1; D is possibly TRBD2 (5 bases). Germline-derived CDR1 and CDR2 are DFQATT and SNEGSKA (reference sequence). The CDR3 is 11 residues long. The V end was cut by 2 bases, the J end by 10 bases, with 12 bases between. The CDR3 DNA follows: TGCAGTGCTAGAAGCGGCTTCCTCCAGTACTTC. It yields the protein CSARSGFLQYF.

This sequence joins TRBV7-2 and TRBJ1-2; 8 bases are a match to TRBD1. Germline-derived CDR1 and CDR2 are SGHTA and FQGNSA. J was trimmed by 0 bases and V by 2 bases; bases with no gene match: 14. This CDR3 comprises 19 residues. CDR3 nucleotide sequence: TGTGCCAGCAGCTTACAGGGGGCTTTATACTACTCGGCTAACTATGGCTACACCTTC. This sequence encodes CASSLQGALYYSANYGYTF. Using reference TRBV7-2 and TRBJ1-2 for the parts outside the CDR3, the full variable domain is GAGVSQSPSNKVTEKGKDVELRCDPISGHTALYWYRQSLGQGLEFLIYFQGNSAPDKSGLPSDRFSAERTGGSVSTLTIQRTQQEDSAVYLCASSLQGALYYSANYGYTFGSGTRLTVV.

The chain couples TRBV5-1 to TRBJ2-5; TRBD2 might be the D (6 bases). CDR1 and CDR2 (germline): SGHRS, YFSETQ. The CDR3 sequence is 15 residues long. Trimming took 1 base from V and 4 from J, leaving 14 bases between them. CDR3: CASSLRRGGVETQYF. The DNA of the CDR3 is TGCGCCAGCAGCTTGAGGAGGGGAGGAGTAGAGACCCAGTACTTC.

J is TRBJ1-1 and V is TRBV9; a weak D match, TRBD1 (6 bases). Between the trimmed V and J ends, which lost 3 bases and 1 base, there was a span of 13 bases. Germline CDR1 and CDR2: SGDLS and YYNGEE. The CDR3 has 15 residues. The CDR3 DNA follows: TGTGCCAGCAGCGCTGCAGGGGTGAAGAACACTGAAGCTTTCTTT. This codes for CASSAAGVKNTEAFF.

The J gene is TRBJ2-3, the V gene TRBV11-2; TRBD1 or TRBD2 may be the D gene (5 bases each). In germline, CDR1 is SGHAT, CDR2 FQNNGV. V was cut by 5 bases and J by 6 bases, with 18 bases left in between. The CDR3 has 15 residues. CDR3 sequence (DNA): TGTGCCAGCAGCCCTGGGGGTGTTCGTGGTGATACGCAGTATTTT. Amino acids: CASSPGGVRGDTQYF.